Sequencing of this T cell receptor (beta chain) was carried out in a study of identical twins. Template switching supplied a universal primer site; unique molecular identifiers were carried on the cDNA. TCRdb analysed the 5' RACE reads with MiXCR anew, one entry per CDR3 protein. The sample yields fewer than 350,000 distinct CDR3 sequences, about 8% seen once. The germline CDR1 and CDR2 sequences are LGHDT and YNNKEL (reference sequence). V was clipped by 5 bases and J by 7 bases, with 9 bases between them. The CDR3 consists of 12 residues. Study results and limitations: The authors noted that invariant MAIT and iNKT cells could partly confound zero-insertion analyses.

Of note for this clonotype: Its antigen is not known.

The same sample was also used in a study of yellow fever vaccine responses in identical twins. That source adds: Vaccine-induced T cell responses in twins were reportedly observed to appear partly convergent, partly personalized.

This TCR derives from a woman younger than 30 in good health. The sequenced material came from memory (CD45RO+) T cells sorted from blood. The V call is TRBV3-1, the J call TRBJ2-1; D not certain. DNA for the CDR3: TGTGCCAGCAGCAAAGGATGGAATGAGCAGTTCTTC. It translates to CASSKGWNEQFF.